One and the same sample provided the 3 T cell receptor beta chains below, sequenced in a study of OX40 agonist ivuxolimab in advanced cancers. TCRdb's table, derived via immunoSEQ multiplex PCR, lists solely in-frame clones and lacks some. The profile shows approximately 88,000 clones, approximately 91% of them singletons. The specimen was CD4+ or CD8+ T cells sorted from blood, collected in a trial of the OX40 agonist ivuxolimab. The receptor set was obtained from an adult with an advanced solid tumor such as melanoma, head and neck, liver or kidney cancer.

The chain combines TRBV11-2 with TRBJ2-3, with D unresolved. Germline values: CDR1 SGHAT, CDR2 FQNNGV. V was pared by 1 base and J by 0 bases, with 8 bases between. The CDR3 spans 15 residues. This chain's CDR3 is CASSLGQTSTDTQYF. CDR3 in DNA: TGTGCCAGCAGCTTAGGTCAGACTAGCACAGATACGCAGTATTTT. Drawing the rest from reference TRBV11-2 and TRBJ2-3, the complete variable domain is EAGVAQSPRYKIIEKRQSVAFWCNPISGHATLYWYQQILGQGPKLLIQFQNNGVVDDSQLPKDRFSAERLKGVDSTLKIQPAKLEDSAVYLCASSLGQTSTDTQYFGPGTRLTVL.

The rearrangement links TRBV5-1 to TRBJ1-6; no clear D. Trimming pared 0 bases from V and 10 bases from J, leaving 11 bases between. This CDR3 spans 14 amino acids. The germline CDR1 and CDR2 sequences are SGHRS and YFSETQ. As DNA, the CDR3 is TGCGCCAGCAGCTTGGGAGGGTTGTACTCACCCCTCCACTTT. It encodes CASSLGGLYSPLHF.

This chain links TRBV27 with TRBJ1-2; D is ambiguous. The V and J ends lost 5 bases and 4 bases respectively, with 11 bases between them. CDR1 is MNHEY and CDR2 is SMNVEV in the germline V gene (reference sequence). The length of the CDR3 is 13 residues. In DNA form, the CDR3 reads TGTGCCAGCAGTCCCGACCCGTTCTATGGCTACACCTTC. Translating it yields CASSPDPFYGYTF.